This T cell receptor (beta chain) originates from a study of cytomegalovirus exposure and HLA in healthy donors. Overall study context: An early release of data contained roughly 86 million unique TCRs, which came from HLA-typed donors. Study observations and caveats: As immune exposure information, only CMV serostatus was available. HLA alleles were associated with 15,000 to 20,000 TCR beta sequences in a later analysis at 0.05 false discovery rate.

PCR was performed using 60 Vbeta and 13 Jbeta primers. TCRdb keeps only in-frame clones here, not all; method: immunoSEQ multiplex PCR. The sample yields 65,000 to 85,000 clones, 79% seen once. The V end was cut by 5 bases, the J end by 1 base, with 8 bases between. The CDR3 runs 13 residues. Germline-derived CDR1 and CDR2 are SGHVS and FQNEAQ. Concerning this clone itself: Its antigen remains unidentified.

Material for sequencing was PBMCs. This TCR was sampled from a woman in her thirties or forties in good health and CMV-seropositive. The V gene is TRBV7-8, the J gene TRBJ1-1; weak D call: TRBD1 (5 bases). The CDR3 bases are TGTGCCAGCAGCCTGGGGCGGAACACTGAAGCTTTCTTT. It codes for CASSLGRNTEAFF. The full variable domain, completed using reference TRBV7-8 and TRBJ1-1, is GAGVSQSPRYKVAKRGQDVALRCDPISGHVSLFWYQQALGQGPEFLTYFQNEAQLDKSGLPSDRFFAERPEGSVSTLKIQRTQQEDSAVYLCASSLGRNTEAFFGQGTRLTVV.